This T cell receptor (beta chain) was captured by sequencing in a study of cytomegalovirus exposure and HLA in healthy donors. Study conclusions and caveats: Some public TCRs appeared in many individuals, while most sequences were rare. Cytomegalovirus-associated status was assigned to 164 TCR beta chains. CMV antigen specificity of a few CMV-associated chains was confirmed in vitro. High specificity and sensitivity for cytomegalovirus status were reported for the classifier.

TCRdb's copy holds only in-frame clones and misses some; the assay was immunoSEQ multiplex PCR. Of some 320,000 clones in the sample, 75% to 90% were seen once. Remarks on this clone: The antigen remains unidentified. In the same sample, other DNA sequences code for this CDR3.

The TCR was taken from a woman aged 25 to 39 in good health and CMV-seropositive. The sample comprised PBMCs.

This CDR3 reads CASSLGGGTDTQYF. The CDR3 bases are TGCGCCAGCAGCTTGGGCGGGGGCACAGATACGCAGTATTTT. The chain employs TRBV5-1 and TRBJ2-3; TRBD2 is a possible D gene (6 bases). From germline, CDR1 is SGHRS and CDR2 YFSETQ. The CDR3 runs 14 residues. Trimming left V 0 bases short and J 1 base short, with 6 bases between.